This entry lists 23 T cell receptor beta chains sequenced from one sample in a study of blood T cell repertoires in COVID-19. TCRdb's table, derived via immunoSEQ multiplex PCR, lists solely in-frame clones and lacks some. This sample has tens of thousands of clones; approximately 90% occur once, and the top ten carry roughly 1.6%. Sequenced: peripheral blood. The source of these receptors is a man in his sixties with acute or convalescent COVID-19.

This sequence joins TRBV27 and TRBJ2-2, with 8 positions matching TRBD1. This CDR3 spans 18 amino acids. V shed 5 bases and J 1 base; nucleotides not matched to a gene: 12. Germline lookup yields CDR1 MNHEY and CDR2 SMNVEV (reference sequence). The CDR3 bases are TGTGCCAGCAGTCGCTACAGCTCCGGGACAGGGAACACCGGGGAGCTGTTTTTT. Amino acids: CASSRYSSGTGNTGELFF.

The CDR3 loop reads CASGPGGGNEQFF. CDR3 coding DNA: TGTGCCAGCGGACCAGGGGGTGGCAATGAGCAGTTCTTC. The chain joins TRBV12-3 or TRBV12-4 to TRBJ2-1; the match to TRBD1 covers 7 bases. J lost 6 bases, V lost 8 bases, and 7 bases had no gene match. CDR3 size: 13 residues.

The chain carries TRBV4-1 and TRBJ2-6; D might be TRBD1 (6 bases). This CDR3 comprises 18 residues. Trimming removed 3 bases at V and 4 bases at J, with 19 bases between. The germline V gene has CDR1 MGHRA and CDR2 YSYEKL. The CDR3 spells CASSHEQGTGLGANVLTF. The CDR3 DNA sequence: TGCGCCAGCAGCCACGAACAGGGAACTGGCCTCGGGGCCAACGTCCTGACTTTC.

This clone was counted once. The chain is built from TRBV18 and TRBJ1-2; 7 bases match TRBD1. From germline, CDR1 is KGHSH and CDR2 LQKENI. V lost 1 base to trimming and J lost 5 bases; unmatched junction nucleotides: 4. The CDR3 covers 14 residues. The CDR3 DNA sequence: TGTGCCAGCTCACCACAACAGGGGAGGTATGGCTACACCTTC. It is translated as CASSPQQGRYGYTF.

The chain couples TRBV2 to TRBJ1-3, with 9 bases fitting TRBD1. This CDR3 has 15 amino acids. V dropped 6 bases and J dropped 1; count of bases not matched to a gene: 4. The V gene's germline CDR1 is SNHLY and CDR2 FYNNEI. CDR3 region: CASSADRGSGNTIYF. CDR3 DNA: TGTGCCAGCAGCGCCGACAGGGGGTCTGGAAACACCATATATTTT.

V gene TRBV29-1 combines with J gene TRBJ2-7; tentative D call: TRBD2 (8 bases). V was pared by 6 bases and J by 9 bases, with 27 bases between. Looked up from germline, CDR1 is SQVTM and CDR2 is ANQGSEA. This CDR3 has 15 amino acids. The CDR3 bases are TGCAGCGTAAACGACCCTCGGGAGGGGCGACAGGGGCAGTACTTC. Residues: CSVNDPREGRQGQYF.

The J gene is TRBJ2-3, the V gene TRBV2, with a weak D call TRBD2 (5 bases). Trimming removed 7 bases at V and 0 bases at J, with 8 bases between. Germline CDR1 is SNHLY and CDR2 is FYNNEI. The CDR3 length is 13 residues. The CDR3 DNA is TGTGCCAGCACGGACTTTAGCACAGATACGCAGTATTTT. Translating gives CASTDFSTDTQYF. Combining the CDR3 with reference TRBV2 and TRBJ2-3 gives the whole variable domain EPEVTQTPSHQVTQMGQEVILRCVPISNHLYFYWYRQILGQKVEFLVSFYNNEISEKSEIFDDQFSVERPDGSNFTLKIRSTKLEDSAMYFCASTDFSTDTQYFGPGTRLTVL.

There are a few counts of this clone. The V and J genes are TRBV19 and TRBJ1-5; D is unresolved. CDR3 size: 13 residues. V lost 6 bases and J lost 8, with 14 bases in between. In germline, CDR1 is LNHDA, CDR2 SQIVND (reference sequence). The CDR3, as DNA: TGTGCCAGTAGCCTCGACGGGAGTAAGCCCCAGCATTTT. This sequence encodes CASSLDGSKPQHF.

This sequence joins TRBV5-4 and TRBJ1-2; TRBD1 matches 11 bases. Unmatched junction bases numbered 7, after V lost 4 bases and J lost 8 bases. This CDR3 is built from 14 residues. Per the germline V gene, CDR1 is SGHNT and CDR2 is YYREEE (reference sequence). This CDR3 is CASSPGQGDRGYTF. CDR3 in DNA: TGTGCCAGCAGCCCGGGACAGGGGGACCGGGGCTACACCTTC.

V is TRBV5-8 and J is TRBJ1-2, with TRBD1 matching over 7 bases. The ends lost 1 base at V and 4 bases at J; junction bases unmatched: 4. The germline CDR1 and CDR2 sequences are SGHTS and YDEGEE. The CDR3 covers 14 residues. The CDR3: CASSLRDSVYGYTF. The CDR3 DNA follows: TGTGCCAGCAGCTTGAGGGACAGCGTCTATGGCTACACCTTC.

The chain joins TRBV11-2 to TRBJ1-1; 7 bases match TRBD1. The germline V gene encodes CDR1 SGHAT and CDR2 FQNNGV. The CDR3 has 13 amino acids. Trimming at V came to 7 bases and at J to 9 bases, leaving 11 bases not matched to a gene. CDR3: CASIPHRDSQAFF. The CDR3 DNA is TGTGCCAGCATCCCCCATCGGGACAGTCAAGCTTTCTTT.

J is TRBJ1-2 and V is TRBV9; D call uncertain. V gave up 0 bases and J gave up 4 bases, with 7 bases separating them. This CDR3 has 13 residues. Germline CDR1 is SGDLS and CDR2 is YYNGEE. CDR3 sequence reads: CASSVGDFYGYTF. The CDR3 bases are TGTGCCAGCAGCGTAGGCGACTTCTATGGCTACACCTTC.

This clone has just one count. The chain combines TRBV6-5 with TRBJ1-4; TRBD1 matches 9 bases. V shed 4 bases and J 4 bases; nucleotides not matched to a gene: 4. CDR3 length equals 15 residues. The germline V gene encodes CDR1 MNHEY and CDR2 SVGAGI. CDR3 in amino acids: CASSSPGQGNEKLFF. CDR3 nucleotide sequence: TGTGCCAGCAGTTCTCCGGGACAGGGTAATGAAAAACTGTTTTTT.

This clone was found a few times. The CDR3 sequence is CASSLDGGRNQPQHF. The DNA for the CDR3 is TGTGCCAGCAGCTTGGATGGGGGGAGGAATCAGCCCCAGCATTTT. The genes are TRBV5-4 and TRBJ1-5; D perhaps matches TRBD1 (5 bases). This CDR3 has 15 amino acids. Trimming took 0 bases from V and 4 from J, leaving 11 bases between them. Per germline, CDR1 SGHNT and CDR2 YYREEE (reference sequence).

This clone was detected a few times. V usage is TRBV5-4 and J usage is TRBJ1-2; 7 bases line up with TRBD1. With V trimmed by 6 bases and J by 2 bases, 1 base remained unmatched. The CDR3 runs to 12 residues. CDR1 is SGHNT, CDR2 YYREEE, per germline (reference sequence). The CDR3: CASKTGNYGYTF. CDR3 sequence (DNA): TGTGCCAGCAAGACAGGGAACTATGGCTACACCTTC.

This clone was observed a single time. The chain employs TRBV6-5 and TRBJ1-1; D may be TRBD1 (6 bases). Germline CDR1 is MNHEY and CDR2 is SVGAGI. The CDR3 extends over 13 amino acids. V was trimmed by 2 bases and J by 3 bases, leaving 7 bases between them. CDR3 DNA sequence: TGTGCCAGCAGTTACAAGGGGGACACTGAAGCTTTCTTT. Encoded protein: CASSYKGDTEAFF.

The rearrangement uses TRBV24-1 and TRBJ1-2, with 8 bases that match TRBD1. Germline values: CDR1 KGHDR, CDR2 SFDVKD. The CDR3 is 13 amino acids. The V segment lost 7 bases and the J segment 3 bases; nucleotides outside the gene matches: 3. The CDR3 protein is CATSEDRDYGYTF. In DNA, the CDR3 is TGTGCCACCAGCGAGGACAGGGACTATGGCTACACCTTC.

The chain has TRBV10-3 and TRBJ2-1; D is undetermined. Germline CDR1 and CDR2: ENHRY and SYGVKD. The CDR3 totals 13 residues. The V and J ends lost 8 bases and 5 bases respectively, with 13 bases between them. Here the CDR3 DNA reads TGTGCCATCTCTATATTACGGGACAATGAGCAGTTCTTC. It encodes CAISILRDNEQFF.

The rearrangement uses TRBV29-1 and TRBJ2-1; 8 bases map to TRBD1. CDR1 and CDR2 from the germline V gene are SQVTM and ANQGSEA. The CDR3 consists of 16 residues. J lost 0 bases, V lost 5 bases, and 9 bases had no gene match. The CDR3 DNA reads as TGCAGCGTTCTACCCCAGGGGGCCGGCTCCTACAATGAGCAGTTCTTC. As protein: CSVLPQGAGSYNEQFF.

The chain combines TRBV19 with TRBJ2-1; D is perhaps TRBD2 (5 bases). Trimming pared 3 bases from V and 1 base from J, leaving 13 bases between. Germline loops: CDR1 LNHDA, CDR2 SQIVND (reference sequence). This CDR3 contains 16 residues. The CDR3: CASSILMDLSYNEQFF. CDR3 coding DNA: TGTGCCAGTAGTATCTTAATGGACTTGTCCTACAATGAGCAGTTCTTC. Supplemented by reference TRBV19 and TRBJ2-1, the full variable domain reads DGGITQSPKYLFRKEGQNVTLSCEQNLNHDAMYWYRQDPGQGLRLIYYSQIVNDFQKGDIAEGYSVSREKKESFPLTVTSAQKNPTAFYLCASSILMDLSYNEQFFGPGTRLTVL.

The genes are TRBV6-5 and TRBJ2-7; TRBD1 matches at 7 bases. CDR3 length: 15 amino acids. The germline V gene encodes CDR1 MNHEY and CDR2 SVGAGI. Trimming took 9 bases from V and 7 from J; bases not matched to a gene: 18. The CDR3 nucleotides read TGTGCCAGTCAAAGGGGGCCTTTCCAGCCCTCGGAGCAGTACTTC. As protein: CASQRGPFQPSEQYF.

V is TRBV5-1 and J is TRBJ1-4; D is unclear. V was shortened by 0 bases and J by 0 bases, with 3 bases between the two germline ends. CDR1 is SGHRS and CDR2 is YFSETQ in the germline V gene. The CDR3 contains 14 residues. The CDR3: CASSLAATNEKLFF. The CDR3 nucleotides are TGCGCCAGCAGCTTGGCTGCAACTAATGAAAAACTGTTTTTT. The variable domain in full, completed from reference TRBV5-1 and TRBJ1-4, reads KAGVTQTPRYLIKTRGQQVTLSCSPISGHRSVSWYQQTPGQGLQFLFEYFSETQRNKGNFPGRFSGRQFSNSRSEMNVSTLELGDSALYLCASSLAATNEKLFFGSGTQLSVL.

This rearrangement joins TRBV2 to TRBJ1-1, with D perhaps TRBD1 (6 bases). This CDR3 contains 16 residues. From germline, CDR1 is SNHLY and CDR2 FYNNEI. The V gene lost 0 bases and the J gene lost 0 bases, with 11 bases spanning the gap. CDR3 amino acids: CASSEAGQFLNTEAFF. DNA for the CDR3: TGTGCCAGCAGTGAAGCAGGACAGTTTCTGAACACTGAAGCTTTCTTT.